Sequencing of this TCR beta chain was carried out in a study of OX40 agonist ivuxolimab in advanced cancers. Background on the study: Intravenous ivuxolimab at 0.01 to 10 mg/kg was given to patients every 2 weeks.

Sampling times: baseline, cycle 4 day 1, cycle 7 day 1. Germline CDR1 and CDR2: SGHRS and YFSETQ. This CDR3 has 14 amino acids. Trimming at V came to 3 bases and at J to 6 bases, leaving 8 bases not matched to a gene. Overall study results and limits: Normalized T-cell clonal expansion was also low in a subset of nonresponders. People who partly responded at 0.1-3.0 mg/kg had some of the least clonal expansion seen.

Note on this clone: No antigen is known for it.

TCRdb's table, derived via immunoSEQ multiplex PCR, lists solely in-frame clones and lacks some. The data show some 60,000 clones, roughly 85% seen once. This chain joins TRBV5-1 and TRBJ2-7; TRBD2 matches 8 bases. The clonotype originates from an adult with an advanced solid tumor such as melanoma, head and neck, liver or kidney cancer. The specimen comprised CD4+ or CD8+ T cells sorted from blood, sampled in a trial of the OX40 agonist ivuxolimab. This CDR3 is CASSSGGAPREQYF. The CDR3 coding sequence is TGCGCCAGCAGCTCGGGGGGGGCCCCTCGCGAGCAGTACTTC.